This TCR beta chain was profiled in a study of blood T cell repertoires in COVID-19. Whole-study context: Researchers got acute and convalescent COVID-19 samples from the United States, Italy and Spain.

In its sample, this clone was seen once. The method was immunoSEQ multiplex PCR; TCRdb's version includes in-frame clones alone and lacks a portion of them. The sample consists of around 230,000 clones, around 90% of them appearing once. Individuals drawn from approximately 26 US areas were about 18 to 89 years old. With 3 bases clipped from V and 6 bases from J, the junction kept 1 base outside the gene matches. The CDR3 is 15 amino acids. CDR1 and CDR2 from the germline V gene are MGHRA and YSYEKL. The sequence derives from a man in his late teens or twenties with acute COVID-19. The chain joins TRBV4-1 to TRBJ2-2, with TRBD2 matching over 13 bases. Sequenced material: PBMCs or T cells enriched from blood (not recorded which). This CDR3 is CASSHGTSGAGELFF. The DNA of the CDR3 is TGCGCCAGCAGCCACGGGACTAGCGGGGCCGGGGAGCTGTTTTTT.